This entry lists 32 T cell receptor beta chains sequenced from one sample in a study of blood T cells in healthy people across ages. Through a sample-barcoded 5' primer and a J-beta primer mix, a second PCR was run for roughly 6 to 12 cycles. MiXCR was run by TCRdb on the 5' RACE reads, yielding one entry per CDR3 protein. The sample holds approximately 690,000 distinct CDR3 sequences; about 43% are singletons and the top ten take 25% to 30%. Material: blood. The receptor set was obtained from a man older than 75 in good health.

The CDR3 coding sequence is TGCAGCGTTGGGGCAGCTGGAGACAATGAGCAGTTCTTC. Translated: CSVGAAGDNEQFF. V and J are TRBV29-1 and TRBJ2-1; D is unclear. Trimming left V 4 bases short and J 5 bases short, with 12 bases between. Germline V gene lookup returns CDR1 SQVTM and CDR2 ANQGSEA. The CDR3 covers 13 residues.

The chain is built from TRBV18 and TRBJ1-5, with D unclear. Germline V gives CDR1 KGHSH, CDR2 LQKENI. CDR3 length: 14 amino acids. Trimming pared 2 bases from V and 3 bases from J, leaving 8 bases between. CDR3 coding DNA: TGTGCCAGCTCACCATACGGGAACAATCAGCCCCAGCATTTT. This encodes CASSPYGNNQPQHF.

This chain uses TRBV20-1 with TRBJ2-5; no firm D call. The V gene's germline CDR1 is DFQATT and CDR2 SNEGSKA (reference sequence). Trimming left V 3 bases short and J 5 bases short, with 4 bases between. CDR3 size: 10 residues. The CDR3 protein is CSASLETQYF. Written as DNA, the CDR3 is TGCAGTGCTAGTTTGGAGACCCAGTACTTC.

This clonotype has just a few counts. This rearrangement joins TRBV11-2 to TRBJ2-5; D gene uncertain. The germline CDR1 and CDR2 sequences are SGHAT and FQNNGV. CDR3 length: 13 residues. V lost 5 bases and J 0 bases, leaving 7 bases between the germline ends. CDR3 nucleotides: TGTGCCAGCAGCCTATGGTACCAAGAGACCCAGTACTTC. It is translated as CASSLWYQETQYF.

For this clonotype: One end of the junction is discordant with germline, which a read error may explain. The chain couples TRBV10-3 to TRBJ2-7; TRBD1 or TRBD2 may be the D gene (7 bases each). This CDR3 spans 12 amino acids. CDR1 ENHRY and CDR2 SYGVKD come from the germline V gene. CDR3 region: CTIRQGGGEQYF. In nucleotides, the CDR3 is TGTACCATCAGACAGGGAGGGGGGGAGCAGTACTTC.

On this clonotype itself: At one boundary the junction diverges from the germline segment, which might be a read error. The chain is built from TRBV7-3 and TRBJ2-7, with D perhaps being TRBD1 or TRBD2 (5 bases each). Germline lookup yields CDR1 SGHTA and CDR2 FQGTGA. The CDR3 has 15 residues. The CDR3 bases are TGTGTCAGCAGCCCCCAAGCCGGGGCAAACTACGAGCAGTACTTC. This codes for CVSSPQAGANYEQYF.

V usage is TRBV20-1 and J usage is TRBJ2-1; 10 positions agree with TRBD2. The length of the CDR3 is 12 residues. CDR1 and CDR2 from the germline V gene are DFQATT and SNEGSKA (reference sequence). With V trimmed by 5 bases and J by 9 bases, 4 bases remained unmatched. The CDR3 bases are TGCAGTGCTGATAGGACTAGCGGTGAGCAGTTCTTC. Translation: CSADRTSGEQFF.

This clonotype was picked up a small number of times. The V and J genes are TRBV20-1 and TRBJ2-1; 11 bases agree with TRBD2. CDR3 length: 16 residues. Trimming took 6 bases from V and 9 from J; bases not matched to a gene: 16. Germline loops: CDR1 DFQATT, CDR2 SNEGSKA (reference sequence). DNA for the CDR3: TGCAGTGCCGTGGGCCCCCTAGCGGGAGGTAAGGGTGAGCAGTTCTTC. Its translation: CSAVGPLAGGKGEQFF.

The CDR3 protein is CASKTGTGNQPQHF. The CDR3 DNA follows: TGCGCCAGCAAGACCGGGACAGGCAATCAGCCCCAGCATTTT. The chain has TRBV10-2 and TRBJ1-5; 7 bases align to TRBD1. The germline CDR1 and CDR2 sequences are WSHSY and SAAADI. Trimming at V came to 7 bases and at J to 2 bases, leaving 5 bases not matched to a gene. CDR3 size: 14 residues.

V and J are TRBV12-3 or TRBV12-4 and TRBJ2-6; D unresolved. This CDR3 contains 14 residues. V was cut by 7 bases and J by 0 bases, with 7 bases left in between. The CDR3 DNA is TGTGCCAGCATCCGGTCCTCTGGGGCCAACGTCCTGACTTTC. This translates into CASIRSSGANVLTF.

V is TRBV6-6 and J is TRBJ2-7, with D possibly called TRBD1 or TRBD2 (5 bases each). Germline values: CDR1 MNHNY, CDR2 SVGAGI (reference sequence). CDR3 length equals 14 residues. The V and J ends lost 2 bases and 3 bases respectively, with 11 bases between them. The chain's CDR3 is CASSYGTAVYEQYF. CDR3 nucleotide sequence: TGTGCCAGCAGTTACGGGACGGCCGTCTACGAGCAGTACTTC.

The genes are TRBV21-1 and TRBJ1-2; TRBD1, the D gene given by the table, was not confirmed from the DNA. TRBV21-1 is listed as a pseudogene. This CDR3 spans 15 amino acids. The CDR3 DNA sequence: TGTGCCTCTCGGGGAAGGGGGGCTTTTGACTATGGCTACACCTTC. It is translated as CASRGRGAFDYGYTF.

The chain recombines TRBV11-3 with TRBJ2-1, with a weak D call TRBD2 (6 bases). The CDR3 is made up of 15 amino acids. Germline CDR1 is SGHNT and CDR2 is YENEEA. Trimming removed 8 bases from V and 3 bases from J, with 17 bases in between. CDR3 sequence (DNA): TGTGCCAGCGGCCGGGACTCCGGGGTCTACAATGAGCAGTTCTTC. Translating it yields CASGRDSGVYNEQFF.

This chain connects TRBV6-2 or TRBV6-3 to TRBJ1-4; the D is unclear. CDR1 MNHEY and CDR2 SVGEGT come from the germline V gene. This CDR3 contains 16 residues. Between the trimmed V and J ends, which lost 6 bases and 12 bases, there was a span of 26 bases. CDR3 in DNA: TGTGCCAGCAGATCACGACGTCCGGACGAAATGAAAGAACTGTTTTTT. Amino acid sequence: CASRSRRPDEMKELFF.

The chain is built from TRBV9 and TRBJ2-3; D is uncertain. With 1 base removed from V and 1 base from J, the gap between germline ends came to 10 bases. The CDR3 is made up of 15 amino acids. Germline-derived CDR1 and CDR2 are SGDLS and YYNGEE. CDR3 in amino acids: CASSVWPPGTDTQYF. CDR3 nucleotide sequence: TGTGCCAGCAGCGTATGGCCCCCCGGCACAGATACGCAGTATTTT.

This rearrangement joins TRBV7-8 to TRBJ1-5; D gene ambiguous. V lost 5 bases and J 5 bases, leaving 13 bases between the germline ends. Germline V gene sequence: CDR1 SGHVS, CDR2 FQNEAQ. This CDR3 spans 14 amino acids. The CDR3 region has the DNA TGTGCCAGCAGCGAGGCGGGTAGTTATCAGCCCCAGCATTTT. Translated: CASSEAGSYQPQHF.

The V and J genes are TRBV12-3 or TRBV12-4 and TRBJ1-1, with D tentatively TRBD1 (5 bases). V was cut by 6 bases and J by 0 bases, with 14 bases left in between. The CDR3 has 15 residues. The CDR3 DNA sequence: TGTGCCAGCAGACATCTCCAGGGCCTGAACACTGAAGCTTTCTTT. Its translation: CASRHLQGLNTEAFF.

The rearrangement links TRBV4-2 to TRBJ1-1, with TRBD1 identical over 9 bases. CDR3 size: 16 residues. Unmatched junction bases numbered 11, after V lost 5 bases and J lost 4 bases. Germline CDR1 is LGHNA and CDR2 is YNFKEQ. Here the CDR3 DNA reads TGTGCCAGCAGCACGTACAGGGGGCAGAGAAGCACTGAAGCTTTCTTT. Translation: CASSTYRGQRSTEAFF.

This clonotype was counted a few times. This CDR3 reads CASSISGRAEAKNIQYF. Here the CDR3 DNA reads TGTGCCAGCAGCATTAGCGGGAGGGCGGAAGCCAAAAACATTCAGTACTTC. The chain recombines TRBV28 with TRBJ2-4, with 11 bases fitting TRBD2. V lost 6 bases and J lost 0; bases outside the gene matches: 7. The germline V gene encodes CDR1 MDHEN and CDR2 SYDVKM. This CDR3 is built from 17 residues.

This sequence joins TRBV5-8 and TRBJ2-1; no firm D call. Trimming took off 0 bases at V and 9 bases at J, with 7 bases between the two ends. Germline V gene sequence: CDR1 SGHTS, CDR2 YDEGEE. The CDR3 contains 12 residues. CDR3 region: CASSLGVPEQFF. For the CDR3, the DNA is TGTGCCAGCAGCTTGGGGGTCCCTGAGCAGTTCTTC.

The rearrangement uses TRBV7-9 and TRBJ2-1; 14 nucleotides align to TRBD2. V lost 5 bases, J lost 4 bases, and 10 bases stayed unmatched. CDR3 length equals 18 residues. Germline lookup yields CDR1 SEHNR and CDR2 FQNEAQ (reference sequence). Here the CDR3 DNA reads TGTGCCAGCAGCCCAAGGACTAGCGGGGGGCTCGGGTACAATGAGCAGTTCTTC. Translating it yields CASSPRTSGGLGYNEQFF.

This clonotype was counted a few times. The chain carries TRBV28 and TRBJ2-7, with 7 bases identical to TRBD2. Germline V gene data show CDR1 as MDHEN and CDR2 as SYDVKM. The J segment lost 3 bases and the V segment lost 4 bases, leaving 9 bases of the junction unmatched. The CDR3 has 15 residues. CDR3 in DNA: TGTGCCAGCAGTTCCGTGGACTTAGCGGGCTACGAGCAGTACTTC. Its protein product is CASSSVDLAGYEQYF.

This chain joins TRBV6-1 and TRBJ2-1, with 7 bases matching TRBD2. The V and J ends lost 5 bases and 5 bases, in that order; junction bases with no gene match: 6. The CDR3 is 14 amino acids. Per the germline V gene, CDR1 is MNHNS and CDR2 is SASEGT. The CDR3 loop is CASSPGGTNNEQFF. As DNA, the CDR3 is TGTGCCAGCAGTCCAGGTGGGACTAACAATGAGCAGTTCTTC.

There are a few counts of this clonotype. J is TRBJ2-4 and V is TRBV6-2 or TRBV6-3; 9 bases line up with TRBD1. Per germline, CDR1 MNHEY and CDR2 SVGEGT. CDR3 length: 13 amino acids. J lost 15 bases, V lost 4 bases, and 10 bases had no gene match. The CDR3 DNA reads TGTGCCAGCAGTTCATCCGGACAGGGGAATGGGTACTTC. This translates into CASSSSGQGNGYF.

This sequence joins TRBV7-9 and TRBJ2-3; D gene unclear. The CDR3 runs 12 residues. Looked up from germline, CDR1 is SEHNR and CDR2 is FQNEAQ (reference sequence). V was clipped by 8 bases and J by 2 bases, with 8 bases between them. This CDR3 reads CASRPLTDTQYF. The CDR3 nucleotides read TGTGCCAGCCGGCCCCTCACAGATACGCAGTATTTT.

V and J are TRBV4-1 and TRBJ2-5; TRBD2 is a possible D gene (6 bases). Germline assignment: CDR1 MGHRA and CDR2 YSYEKL. This CDR3 spans 17 amino acids. V dropped 2 bases and J dropped 11 bases, with 27 bases sitting between them. CDR3 sequence reads: CASSQPPFGGSYNEQYF. Written as DNA, the CDR3 is TGCGCCAGCAGCCAACCGCCCTTCGGGGGTTCCTACAATGAGCAGTACTTC.

The rearrangement links TRBV6-2 or TRBV6-3 to TRBJ2-1; 7 nucleotides line up with TRBD2. The V gene end was trimmed by 6 bases and the J gene end by 5 bases; junction bases not matched to a gene: 7. There are 14 residues in the CDR3. Germline V lookup: CDR1 MNHEY, CDR2 SVGEGT. Written as DNA, the CDR3 is TGTGCCAGCAGATACGGACTAGAGAACAATGAGCAGTTCTTC. Amino acids: CASRYGLENNEQFF.

The chain couples TRBV20-1 to TRBJ2-5; 10 bases align to TRBD2. Germline CDR1 and CDR2: DFQATT and SNEGSKA (reference sequence). J lost 11 bases, V lost 6 bases, and 27 bases had no gene match. The CDR3 runs to 18 residues. Here the CDR3 reads CSAPPGAGGPWDYNEQYF. CDR3 nucleotide sequence: TGCAGTGCCCCTCCGGGAGCGGGGGGGCCGTGGGACTACAATGAGCAGTACTTC.

Remarks on this clonotype: A read error may produce the germline difference seen at one junction end. This chain connects TRBV10-3 to TRBJ2-7; 9 bases are shared with TRBD2. Gene TRBJ2-5 matches the end of the DNA better, so the J call may be wrong. CDR1 ENHRY and CDR2 SYGVKD come from the germline V gene. The CDR3 is 16 amino acids. The chain's CDR3 is CPISESGGGAKETQYF. CDR3 in DNA: TGTCCCATCAGTGAGTCGGGCGGGGGGGCCAAAGAGACCCAGTACTTC.

This clonotype was seen many times. The chain employs TRBV29-1 and TRBJ2-7, with 10 bases matching TRBD2. This CDR3 spans 13 amino acids. V trimming: 6 bases; J trimming: 4 bases; junction bases outside the gene matches: 6. Germline V gene data show CDR1 as SQVTM and CDR2 as ANQGSEA. CDR3 in amino acids: CSVGAGLAYEQYF. CDR3 nucleotides: TGCAGCGTAGGAGCGGGACTAGCGTACGAGCAGTACTTC.

This clonotype was seen ten or more times. The chain links TRBV7-2 to TRBJ2-7, with D hard to call. Deletions cut 5 bases from V and 3 bases from J, with 14 bases between. Germline V lookup: CDR1 SGHTA, CDR2 FQGNSA. The CDR3 runs to 14 residues. The CDR3 bases are TGTGCCAGCAGCCCGGTCGCAGATGACTACGAGCAGTACTTC. It specifies CASSPVADDYEQYF.

This clonotype appeared a few times. The V and J genes are TRBV29-1 and TRBJ2-5; D is uncertain. V lost 5 bases, J lost 0 bases, and 7 bases lay in between. The CDR3 consists of 12 residues. Germline values: CDR1 SQVTM, CDR2 ANQGSEA. CDR3 loop: CSVRTDQETQYF. CDR3 nucleotide sequence: TGCAGCGTTCGAACGGACCAAGAGACCCAGTACTTC.